This T cell receptor beta chain was sequenced for a study of response to subunit inactivated influenza vaccine. This CDR3 is 15 amino acids long. Unmatched junction bases numbered 12, after V lost 3 bases and J lost 8 bases. The germline CDR1 and CDR2 sequences are KGHSH and LQKENI. TCRdb re-derived calls from the RT-PCR reads in MiXCR, one entry per CDR3 protein. The sample gives roughly 290,000 distinct CDR3 sequences, 21% of which show up once; about a tenth is in the top ten. The sequencing used PBMCs from blood, collected less than 22 months after vaccination. The chain is built from TRBV18 and TRBJ1-1, with 7 positions matching TRBD1. The TCR was taken from a man aged 50 to 69 who received an inactivated influenza vaccine. CDR3 sequence: CASSPRTGPEGEAFF. The CDR3 DNA sequence: TGTGCCAGCTCACCCCGGACAGGACCCGAAGGGGAAGCTTTCTTT.